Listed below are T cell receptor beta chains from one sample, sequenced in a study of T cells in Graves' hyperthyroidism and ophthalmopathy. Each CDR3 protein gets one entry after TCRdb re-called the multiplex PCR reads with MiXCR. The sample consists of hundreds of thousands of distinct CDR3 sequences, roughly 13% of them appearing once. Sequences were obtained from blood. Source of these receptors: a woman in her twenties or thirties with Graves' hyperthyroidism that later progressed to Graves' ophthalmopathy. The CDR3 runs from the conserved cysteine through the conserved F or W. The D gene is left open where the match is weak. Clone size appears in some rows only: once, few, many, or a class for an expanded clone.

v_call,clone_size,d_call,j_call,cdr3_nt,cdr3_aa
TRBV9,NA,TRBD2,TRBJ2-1,TGTGCCAGCAGCGTAAGCGGGAGTGTCGACAATGAGCAGTTCTTC,CASSVSGSVDNEQFF
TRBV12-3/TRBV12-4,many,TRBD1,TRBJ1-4,TGTGCCAGCACCCCCTTGGGACAGGGGAAAAAACTGTTTTTT,CASTPLGQGKKLFF
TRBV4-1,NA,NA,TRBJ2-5,TGCGCCAGCAGCCAAGACGGAATCCGTTCGGAGACCCAGTACTTC,CASSQDGIRSETQYF
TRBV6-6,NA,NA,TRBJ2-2,TGTGCCAGCAGTTACTCGTATACGGGAACCGGGGAGCTGTTTTTT,CASSYSYTGTGELFF
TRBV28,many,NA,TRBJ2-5,TGTGCCACCAGGTTCATGGTAGGCCAAATCCAAGAGACCCAGTACTTC,CATRFMVGQIQETQYF
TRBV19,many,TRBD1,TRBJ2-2,TGTGCCAGTTCGGGACAGGGTAACGGGGAGCTGTTTTTT,CASSGQGNGELFF
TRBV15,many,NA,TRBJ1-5,TGTGCCACCAGCAGAGACTTAGACTCACAAAATCAGCCCCAGCATTTT,CATSRDLDSQNQPQHF
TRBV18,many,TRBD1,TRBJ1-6,TGTGCCAGCTCACCACGGGACAGGGTGGATTCACCCCTCCACTTT,CASSPRDRVDSPLHF
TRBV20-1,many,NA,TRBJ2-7,TGCAGTGCTAGAGATCCCAGGGTGGCCTACGAGCAGTACTTC,CSARDPRVAYEQYF
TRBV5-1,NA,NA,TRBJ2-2,TGCGCCAGCAGCTTGGGTAGCCCCCAGCTAGCCCCCTACACCGGGGAGCTGTTTTTT,CASSLGSPQLAPYTGELFF
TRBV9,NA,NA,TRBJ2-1,TGTGCCAGCAGCAATCCCGGGGGGCGAAACGAGCAGTTCTTC,CASSNPGGRNEQFF
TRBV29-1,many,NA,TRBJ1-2,TGCAGCGTTTCGCCACTCCAAAACTATGGCTACACCTTC,CSVSPLQNYGYTF
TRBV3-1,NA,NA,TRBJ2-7,TGTGCCAGCAGCCAGCGACAGGGTGGGGAGGGTTACGAGCAGTACTTC,CASSQRQGGEGYEQYF
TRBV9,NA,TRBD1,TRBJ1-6,TGTGCCAGCAGCCCCCGGGTGACAGGGAATAATTCACCCCTCCACTTT,CASSPRVTGNNSPLHF
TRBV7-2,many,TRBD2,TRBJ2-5,TGTGCCAGCAGCCTGGGACTAGCGGGAGTCACTGGGATGGAGACCCAGTACTTC,CASSLGLAGVTGMETQYF
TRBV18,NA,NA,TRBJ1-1,TGTGCCAGCTCCGGGGGTACGATGAACACTGAAGCTATCTTT,CASSGGTMNTEAIF
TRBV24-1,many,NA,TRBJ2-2,TGTGCCACCAGTGATGCTGGCGCGAACACCGGGGAGCTGTTTTTT,CATSDAGANTGELFF
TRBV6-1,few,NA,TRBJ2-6,TGTGCCAGCAGTGGCCTTATGAACTCTGGGGCCAACGTCCTGACTTTC,CASSGLMNSGANVLTF
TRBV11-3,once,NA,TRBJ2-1,TGTGCCAGCAGCTTAGGATACAGGCAAGAGACCCAGTTCTTC,CASSLGYRQETQFF
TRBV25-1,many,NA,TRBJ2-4,TGTGCCAGCAGTGAATCCAGGATGGGGCGATTAGCCAAAAACATTCAGTACTTC,CASSESRMGRLAKNIQYF
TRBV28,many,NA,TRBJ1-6,TGTGCCAGCAGTTTAAGTGGATTTGGTAATTCACCCCTCCACTTT,CASSLSGFGNSPLHF
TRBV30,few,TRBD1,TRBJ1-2,TGTGCCTGGATTTACAGGGGATATGGCTACACCTTC,CAWIYRGYGYTF
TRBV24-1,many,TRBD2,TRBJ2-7,TGTGCCACCAGTGACCCTGGGACTAGCGGGAGATCAGACGAGCAGTACTTC,CATSDPGTSGRSDEQYF
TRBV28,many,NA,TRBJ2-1,TGTGCCAGCAGCCCTCTCGGCCGCCCGGACAATGAGCAGTTCTTC,CASSPLGRPDNEQFF
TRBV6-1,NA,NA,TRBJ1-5,TGTGCCAGCACCTCTCCCCCCGGACGTCCTAGCAATCAGCCCCAGCATTTT,CASTSPPGRPSNQPQHF
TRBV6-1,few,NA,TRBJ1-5,TGTGCCAGCAGTGTCCAGACAGATAGCAATCAGCCCCAGCATTTT,CASSVQTDSNQPQHF
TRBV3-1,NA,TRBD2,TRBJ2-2,TGTGCCAGCAGCAGCGGGACTAGCGAAAAAGGGGAGCTGTTTTTT,CASSSGTSEKGELFF
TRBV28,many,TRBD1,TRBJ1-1,TGTGCCAGCAGTTTGTACAGGGGAGTAACTGAAGCTTTCTTT,CASSLYRGVTEAFF
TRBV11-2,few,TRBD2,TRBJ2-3,TGTGCCAGCAGCTTAGCCCGGGACTACTTCACCCAAGATACGCAGTATTTT,CASSLARDYFTQDTQYF
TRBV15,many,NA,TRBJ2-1,TGTGCCACCGACGCGACCCGGGGCTCCGCGGGTAATGAGCAGTTCTTC,CATDATRGSAGNEQFF
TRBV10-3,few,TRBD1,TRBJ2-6,TGTGCCATCAGTGACCCAGGGGGCGGCCCTGGGGCCAACGTCCTGACTTTC,CAISDPGGGPGANVLTF
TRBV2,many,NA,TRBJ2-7,TGTGCCAGCAGTGAACAGGACGGCCCCTACGAGCAGTACTTC,CASSEQDGPYEQYF
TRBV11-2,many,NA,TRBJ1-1,TGTGCCAGCAGCCATATCCGGAGGAGTTACACTGAAGCTTTCTTT,CASSHIRRSYTEAFF
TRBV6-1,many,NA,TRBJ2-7,TGTGCCAGCGTAGGTCCAGCGGGCACCTACGAGCAGTACTTC,CASVGPAGTYEQYF
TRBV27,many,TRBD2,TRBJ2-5,TGTGCCAGCAGTTTTTTGGGAGGGTTGGGGGAGACCCAGTACTTC,CASSFLGGLGETQYF
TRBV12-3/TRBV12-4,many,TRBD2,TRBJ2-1,TGTGCCAGCAGTAGGACTAGCGGGAGGCTAAGCTCCTACAATGAGCAGTTCTTC,CASSRTSGRLSSYNEQFF
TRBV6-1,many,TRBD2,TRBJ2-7,TGTGCCAGCAGTAAACCGGGACTAGCAACCTACGAGCAGTACTTC,CASSKPGLATYEQYF
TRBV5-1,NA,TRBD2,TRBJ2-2,TGCGCCAGCAGCTTGTCCGTAGCGGGAGTAGGCGGGGAGCTGTTTTTT,CASSLSVAGVGGELFF
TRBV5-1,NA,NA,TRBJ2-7,TGCGCCAGCAGCTTGGAGGCCAGCCCAGCTGGGTACGAGCAGTACTTC,CASSLEASPAGYEQYF
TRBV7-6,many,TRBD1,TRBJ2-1,TGTGCCAGCAGCCCGCTTAAAGGCAGACAGGGGGCCTACAATGAGCAGTTCTTC,CASSPLKGRQGAYNEQFF